Listed here is a single TCR beta chain. Assay: immunoSEQ multiplex PCR; the TCRdb copy retains only in-frame clones and omits some. The data contain tens of thousands of clones, roughly 89% of them singletons. These data come from a study of blood T cell repertoires in COVID-19. As for the study in general: Whether acute or convalescent, the COVID-19 samples came from the United States, Italy and Spain.

The V and J ends lost 0 bases and 2 bases respectively, with 12 bases between them. The CDR3 totals 16 residues. Looked up from germline, CDR1 is WNHNN and CDR2 is SYGVQD (reference sequence). The sequencing input was peripheral blood. This TCR was sampled from a man older than 75 with acute or convalescent COVID-19. This chain uses TRBV10-1 with TRBJ2-3, with D possibly TRBD2 on 5 matching bases. CDR3 nucleotide sequence: TGCGCCAGCAGTGAGTCACGAGCGGAGCTCACAGATACGCAGTATTTT. Its protein is CASSESRAELTDTQYF.